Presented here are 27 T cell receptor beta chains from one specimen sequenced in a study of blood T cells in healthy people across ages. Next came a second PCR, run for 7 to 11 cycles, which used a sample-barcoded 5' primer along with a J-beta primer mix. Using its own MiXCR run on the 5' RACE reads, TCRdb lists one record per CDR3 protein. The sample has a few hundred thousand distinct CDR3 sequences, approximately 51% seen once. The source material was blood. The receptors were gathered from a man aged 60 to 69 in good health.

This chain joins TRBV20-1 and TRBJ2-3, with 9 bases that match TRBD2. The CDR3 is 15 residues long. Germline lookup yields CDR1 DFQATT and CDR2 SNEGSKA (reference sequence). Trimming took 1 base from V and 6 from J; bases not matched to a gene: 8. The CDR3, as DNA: TGCAGTGCTAGAGGCCACGCGGGAGGGCGTGATACGCAGTATTTT. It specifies CSARGHAGGRDTQYF.

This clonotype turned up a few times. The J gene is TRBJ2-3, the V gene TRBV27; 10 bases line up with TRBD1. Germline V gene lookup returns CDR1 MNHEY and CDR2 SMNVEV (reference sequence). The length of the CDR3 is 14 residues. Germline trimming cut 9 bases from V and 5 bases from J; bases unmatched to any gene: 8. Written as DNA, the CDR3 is TGTGCCAGTAGAGACAGGGGGCAAGTAGATACGCAGTATTTT. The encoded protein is CASRDRGQVDTQYF.

The CDR3 reads CAWSRGSGDQETQYF. The CDR3 DNA is TGTGCCTGGAGTCGTGGTAGCGGGGACCAAGAGACCCAGTACTTC. The chain uses TRBV30 and TRBJ2-5, with 8 nucleotides matching TRBD2. Germline V gene lookup returns CDR1 GTSNPN and CDR2 SVGIG (reference sequence). This CDR3 has 15 amino acids. The V segment lost 2 bases and the J segment 0 bases; nucleotides outside the gene matches: 5.

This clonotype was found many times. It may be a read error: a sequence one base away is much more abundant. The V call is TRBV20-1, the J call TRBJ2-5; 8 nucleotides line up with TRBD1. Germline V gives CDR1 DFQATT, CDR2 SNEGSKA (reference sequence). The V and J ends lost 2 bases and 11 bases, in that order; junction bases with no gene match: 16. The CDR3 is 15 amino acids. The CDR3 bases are TGCAGTGCTAGACCCCGGGACAGGTCGTACAATGAGCAGTACTTC. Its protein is CSARPRDRSYNEQYF.

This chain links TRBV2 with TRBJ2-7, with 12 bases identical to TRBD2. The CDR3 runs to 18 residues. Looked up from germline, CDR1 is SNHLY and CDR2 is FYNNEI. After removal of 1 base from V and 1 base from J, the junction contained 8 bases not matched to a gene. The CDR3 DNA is TGTGCCAGCAGTGAAGGAGGCCTAGCGGGAGGGTATTCCTACGAGCAGTACTTC. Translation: CASSEGGLAGGYSYEQYF. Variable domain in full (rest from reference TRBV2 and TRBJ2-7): EPEVTQTPSHQVTQMGQEVILRCVPISNHLYFYWYRQILGQKVEFLVSFYNNEISEKSEIFDDQFSVERPDGSNFTLKIRSTKLEDSAMYFCASSEGGLAGGYSYEQYFGPGTRLTVT.

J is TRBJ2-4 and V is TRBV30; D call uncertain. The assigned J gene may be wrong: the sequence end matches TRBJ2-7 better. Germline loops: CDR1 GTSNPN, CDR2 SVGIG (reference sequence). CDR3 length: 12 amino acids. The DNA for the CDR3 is TGTGCCTGGAGTGTAAGCAACCACGAGCAGTACTTC. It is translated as CAWSVSNHEQYF.

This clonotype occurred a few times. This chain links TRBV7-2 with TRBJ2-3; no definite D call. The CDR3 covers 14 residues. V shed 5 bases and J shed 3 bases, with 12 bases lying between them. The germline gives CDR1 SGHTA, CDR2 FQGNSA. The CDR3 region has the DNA TGTGCCAGCAGCCCTGGCCTGAGGACAGATACGCAGTATTTT. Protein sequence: CASSPGLRTDTQYF.

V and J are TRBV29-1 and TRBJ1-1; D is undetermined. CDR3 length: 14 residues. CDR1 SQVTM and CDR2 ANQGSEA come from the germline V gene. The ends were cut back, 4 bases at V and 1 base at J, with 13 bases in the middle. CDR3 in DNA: TGCAGCGTTGGGGTGGCACGGAGGAACACTGAAGCTTTCTTT. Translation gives CSVGVARRNTEAFF.

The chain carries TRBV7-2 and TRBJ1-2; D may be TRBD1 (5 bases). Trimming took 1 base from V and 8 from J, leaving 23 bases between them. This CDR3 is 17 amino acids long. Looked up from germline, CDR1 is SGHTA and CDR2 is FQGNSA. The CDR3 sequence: CASSLGGPPGRLRGYTF. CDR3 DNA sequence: TGTGCCAGCAGCTTAGGAGGGCCGCCGGGACGGCTTAGAGGCTACACCTTC. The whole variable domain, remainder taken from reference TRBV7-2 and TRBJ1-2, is GAGVSQSPSNKVTEKGKDVELRCDPISGHTALYWYRQSLGQGLEFLIYFQGNSAPDKSGLPSDRFSAERTGGSVSTLTIQRTQQEDSAVYLCASSLGGPPGRLRGYTFGSGTRLTVV.

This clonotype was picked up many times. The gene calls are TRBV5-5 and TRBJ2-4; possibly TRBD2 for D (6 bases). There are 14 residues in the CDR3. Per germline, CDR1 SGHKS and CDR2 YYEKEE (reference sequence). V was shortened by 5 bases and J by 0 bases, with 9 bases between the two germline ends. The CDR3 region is CASRVAVAKNIQYF. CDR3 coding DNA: TGTGCCAGCAGGGTAGCGGTAGCCAAAAACATTCAGTACTTC.

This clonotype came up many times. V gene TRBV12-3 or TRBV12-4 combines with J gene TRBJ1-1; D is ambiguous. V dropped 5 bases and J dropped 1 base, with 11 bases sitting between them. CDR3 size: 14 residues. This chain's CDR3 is CASSPRTQNTEAFF. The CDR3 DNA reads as TGTGCCAGCAGTCCGCGGACGCAGAACACTGAAGCTTTCTTT.

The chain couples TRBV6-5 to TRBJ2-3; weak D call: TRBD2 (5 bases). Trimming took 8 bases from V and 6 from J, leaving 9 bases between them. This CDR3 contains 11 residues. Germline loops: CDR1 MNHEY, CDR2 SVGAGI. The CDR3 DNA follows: TGTGCCAGCGCCAGAGGGGATACGCAGTATTTT. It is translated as CASARGDTQYF.

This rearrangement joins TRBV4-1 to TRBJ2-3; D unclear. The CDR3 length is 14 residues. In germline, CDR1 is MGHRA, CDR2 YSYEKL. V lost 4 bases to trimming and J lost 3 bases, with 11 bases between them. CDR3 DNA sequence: TGCGCCAGCAGCCCAATACAGAATACAGATACGCAGTATTTT. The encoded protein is CASSPIQNTDTQYF.

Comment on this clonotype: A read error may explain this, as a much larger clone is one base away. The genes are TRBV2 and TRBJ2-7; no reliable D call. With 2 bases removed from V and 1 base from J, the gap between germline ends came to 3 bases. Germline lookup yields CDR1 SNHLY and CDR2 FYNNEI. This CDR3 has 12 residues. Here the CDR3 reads CASSEQSYEQYF. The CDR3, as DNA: TGTGCCAGCAGTGAACAGTCCTACGAGCAGTACTTC.

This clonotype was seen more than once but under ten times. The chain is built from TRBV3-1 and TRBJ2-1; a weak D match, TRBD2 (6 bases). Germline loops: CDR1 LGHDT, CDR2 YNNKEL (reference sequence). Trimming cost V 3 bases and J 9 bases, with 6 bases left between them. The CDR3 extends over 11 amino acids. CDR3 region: CASSQGGEQFF. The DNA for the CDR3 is TGTGCCAGCAGCCAGGGGGGTGAGCAGTTCTTC.

CDR3: CAYGRGAALDEQYF. In DNA, the CDR3 is TGTGCCTACGGCCGGGGGGCCGCCCTAGACGAGCAGTACTTC. The chain links TRBV10-3 to TRBJ2-5; weak D call: TRBD2 (7 bases). The DNA end is more similar to TRBJ2-7, so the J call may be wrong. This CDR3 contains 14 residues. CDR1 and CDR2 from the germline V gene are ENHRY and SYGVKD.

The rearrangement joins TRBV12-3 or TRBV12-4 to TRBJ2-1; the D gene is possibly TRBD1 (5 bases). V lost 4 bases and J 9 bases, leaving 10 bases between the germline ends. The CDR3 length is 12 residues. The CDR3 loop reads CASSSPDSEQFF. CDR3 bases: TGTGCCAGCAGTTCCCCAGACAGTGAGCAGTTCTTC.

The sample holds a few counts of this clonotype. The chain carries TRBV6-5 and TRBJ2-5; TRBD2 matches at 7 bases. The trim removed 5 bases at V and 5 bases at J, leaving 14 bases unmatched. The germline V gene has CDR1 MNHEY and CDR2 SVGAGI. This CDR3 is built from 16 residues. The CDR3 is CASSRSSGAGGETQYF. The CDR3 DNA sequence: TGTGCCAGCAGTAGATCTAGCGGCGCTGGGGGGGAGACCCAGTACTTC.

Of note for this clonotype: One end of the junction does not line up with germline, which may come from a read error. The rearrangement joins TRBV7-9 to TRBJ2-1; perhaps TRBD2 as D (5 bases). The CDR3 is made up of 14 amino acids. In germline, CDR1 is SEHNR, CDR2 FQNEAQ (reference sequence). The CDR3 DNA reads TGTGCCAGCAGCTTGGGCGGACTTTACAATGAGCGGTTCTTC. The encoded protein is CASSLGGLYNERFF. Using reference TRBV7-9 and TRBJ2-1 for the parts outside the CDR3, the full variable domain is DTGVSQNPRHKITKRGQNVTFRCDPISEHNRLYWYRQTLGQGPEFLTYFQNEAQLEKSRLLSDRFSAERPKGSFSTLEIQRTEQGDSAMYLCASSLGGLYNERFFGPGTRLTVL.

The CDR3 loop reads CASSDQAGGSDTQYF. The CDR3 coding sequence is TGTGCCAGCAGTGACCAAGCGGGGGGGTCCGATACGCAGTATTTT. This sequence joins TRBV6-4 and TRBJ2-3; 10 nucleotides line up with TRBD2. The trim removed 2 bases at V and 6 bases at J, leaving 5 bases unmatched. CDR1 and CDR2 from the germline V gene are MRHNA and SNTAGT. This CDR3 has 15 residues.

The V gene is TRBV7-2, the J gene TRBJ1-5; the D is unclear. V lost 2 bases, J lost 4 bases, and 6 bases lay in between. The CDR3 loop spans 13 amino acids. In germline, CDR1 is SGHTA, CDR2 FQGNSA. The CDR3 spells CASSLTGNQPQHF. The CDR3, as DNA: TGTGCCAGCAGCTTAACCGGGAATCAGCCCCAGCATTTT.

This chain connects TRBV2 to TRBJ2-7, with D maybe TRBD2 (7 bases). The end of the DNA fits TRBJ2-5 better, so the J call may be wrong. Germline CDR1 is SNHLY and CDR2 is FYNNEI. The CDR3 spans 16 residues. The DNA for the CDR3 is TGTGCCAGCAGTGACTCCCTGGGGGGGCCCATTAGGACCCAGTACTTC. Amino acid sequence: CASSDSLGGPIRTQYF.

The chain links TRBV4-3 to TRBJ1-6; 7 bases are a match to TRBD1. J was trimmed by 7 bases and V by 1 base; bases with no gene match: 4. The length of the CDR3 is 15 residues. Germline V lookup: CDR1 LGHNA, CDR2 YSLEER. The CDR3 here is CASSQGARGNSPLHF. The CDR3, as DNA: TGCGCCAGCAGCCAAGGCGCCAGGGGGAATTCACCCCTCCACTTT.

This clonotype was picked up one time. CDR3 coding DNA: TGTGCCAGCAGCCCGTCACGGTCGGGGAACATTCAGTACTTC. It specifies CASSPSRSGNIQYF. The chain recombines TRBV7-8 with TRBJ2-4; possibly TRBD2 for D (5 bases). The CDR3 has 14 amino acids. Germline CDR1 and CDR2: SGHVS and FQNEAQ. The V and J ends lost 5 bases and 7 bases respectively, with 15 bases between them.

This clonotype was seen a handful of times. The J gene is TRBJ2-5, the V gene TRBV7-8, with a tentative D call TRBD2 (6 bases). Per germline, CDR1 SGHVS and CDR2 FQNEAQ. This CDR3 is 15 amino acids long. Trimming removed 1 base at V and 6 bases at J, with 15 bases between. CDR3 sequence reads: CASSLDGGVFQTQYF. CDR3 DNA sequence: TGTGCCAGCAGCTTAGACGGAGGGGTATTCCAGACCCAGTACTTC.

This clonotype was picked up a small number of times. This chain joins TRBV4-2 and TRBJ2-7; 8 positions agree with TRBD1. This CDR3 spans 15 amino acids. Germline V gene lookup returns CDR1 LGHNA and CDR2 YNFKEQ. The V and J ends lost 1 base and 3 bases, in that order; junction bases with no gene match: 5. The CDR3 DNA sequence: TGTGCCAGCAGCCAAGTCGGGACAGGACTCTACGAGCAGTACTTC. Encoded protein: CASSQVGTGLYEQYF.

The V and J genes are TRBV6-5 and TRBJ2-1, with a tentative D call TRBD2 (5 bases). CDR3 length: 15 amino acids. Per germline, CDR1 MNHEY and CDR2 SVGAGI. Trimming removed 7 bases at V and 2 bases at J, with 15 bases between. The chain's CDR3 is CASTKTGSTYNEQFF. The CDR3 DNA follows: TGTGCCAGCACCAAGACGGGGTCTACCTACAATGAGCAGTTCTTC.